The entry that follows covers one T cell receptor (beta chain) sequence. This entry is derived from a study of blood T cell repertoires in COVID-19. Overall study: There were acute and convalescent COVID-19 samples, and they came from the United States, Italy and Spain.

CDR1 is MNHEY and CDR2 is SVGAGI in the germline V gene. This CDR3 comprises 15 residues. V dropped 2 bases and J dropped 8; count of bases not matched to a gene: 11. Methods used by the authors: Quantification of nucleated cells was approximated via reference gene primer amplification. Profiled with immunoSEQ multiplex PCR; TCRdb holds only in-frame clones, not every one. V and J calls plus clone size are reproduced from that table; the DNA served to infer D and trimming. The sample holds approximately 70,000 clones; over 80% are singletons and the top ten take over 6.5%. This clonotype was obtained from a woman over 75 with active COVID-19. Sequencing was performed on peripheral blood. The gene calls are TRBV6-5 and TRBJ1-2, with 7 bases that match TRBD1. The CDR3 region is CASSYRQRGRGGYTF. Here the CDR3 DNA reads TGTGCCAGCAGTTACCGTCAAAGGGGGCGGGGAGGCTACACCTTC.